This T cell receptor (beta chain) is drawn from a study of cytomegalovirus exposure and HLA in healthy donors. CDR1 and CDR2 (germline): SGHNT, YYREEE (reference sequence). The ends lost 0 bases at V and 6 bases at J; junction bases unmatched: 5. The CDR3 contains 15 residues. General study findings and limits: Presence/absence comparisons presumed near-even sequencing depth among donors. Certain indistinguishable V segments, among them TRBV6-2 and TRBV6-3, were excluded. Researchers reported from a later analysis that most CMV-associated TCR beta chains appeared HLA-restricted. Reports state that TCR beta sequences accurately predicted most subjects' HLA-A and HLA-B alleles.

A single count supports this clone. Its antigen is still unknown. 13 Jbeta primers and 60 Vbeta primers were used for the PCR. Measured with immunoSEQ multiplex PCR; TCRdb has only the in-frame clones, and not every one. In the table there are about 160,000 clones, 65% to 90% of which are singletons. The chain carries TRBV5-4 and TRBJ1-2, with 10 positions matching TRBD1. The receptor comes from a man aged 50 to 60 in good health and CMV-seropositive. Sequences were obtained from PBMCs. CDR3 nucleotides: TGTGCCAGCAGCTTGGTTCGGGACAGGGGACATGGCTACACCTTC. This encodes CASSLVRDRGHGYTF.